A selection of T cell receptor beta chains follows, all from one sample in a study of blood T cell repertoires in COVID-19. The table came from immunoSEQ multiplex PCR; TCRdb's copy has only in-frame clones and leaves some out. The sample holds around 300,000 clones; around 90% are singletons and the top ten take around 1.1%. The specimen was PBMCs or T cells enriched from blood (not recorded which). The receptor set was obtained from a woman aged 25 to 39 who had recovered from COVID-19. Each CDR3 is given without its conserved first and last residue.

V: TRBV29-1; J: TRBJ1-2; CDR3: SVEGTGRLGYT
V: TRBV24-1; J: TRBJ2-1; CDR3: ATSDRLAGGNEQF
V: TRBV5-4; J: TRBJ2-5; CDR3: ASSPGSYGRGGGQETQY
V: TRBV19; J: TRBJ1-5; CDR3: ASNGFLVGGQPQH
V: TRBV4-1; J: TRBJ2-7; CDR3: ASSPDGGSSYEQY
V: TRBV18; J: TRBJ1-1; CDR3: ASSPPGEGAEAF
V: TRBV19; J: TRBJ2-3; CDR3: ASSIRSSGSPDTQY
V: TRBV3-1/TRBV3-2; J: TRBJ1-5; CDR3: ASSQLHRQVGGNQPQH
V: TRBV11-2; J: TRBJ1-6; CDR3: ASSRQPGDNSPLH
V: TRBV18; J: TRBJ1-3; CDR3: ASSLRRLGGSGNTIY
V: TRBV30; J: TRBJ2-5; CDR3: AWSLETQY
V: TRBV7-7; J: TRBJ2-1; CDR3: ASSLAKAGGSNEQF
V: TRBV2; J: TRBJ2-1; CDR3: ASSESLGDYSSYNEQF
V: TRBV18; J: TRBJ1-5; CDR3: ASSVQTGSNNQPQH
V: TRBV6-2/TRBV6-3; J: TRBJ2-1; CDR3: ASSYSKTSLGNEQF
V: TRBV6-6; J: TRBJ1-2; CDR3: ASSDPTGFSP
V: TRBV7-9; J: TRBJ2-7; CDR3: ASSRRGQSYEQY
V: TRBV11-2; J: TRBJ1-4; CDR3: ASSLRPGPQEKLF
V: TRBV6-5; J: TRBJ1-5; CDR3: ASSYFPDQPQH
V: TRBV9; J: TRBJ2-1; CDR3: ASSVEGGQTLGLEQF
V: TRBV6-2/TRBV6-3; J: TRBJ2-7; CDR3: ASSGRSSGRYYEQY
V: TRBV27; J: TRBJ2-1; CDR3: ASTNLGVTGYNEQF
V: TRBV4-2; J: TRBJ2-2; CDR3: ASSQDLEPGGSGELF
V: TRBV18; J: TRBJ1-3; CDR3: ASSAGGGSSGNTIY
V: TRBV7-8; J: TRBJ2-1; CDR3: ASSLLEVDNEQF
V: TRBV5-6; J: TRBJ1-2; CDR3: ASSLGAGQIYGYT
V: TRBV6-2/TRBV6-3; J: TRBJ2-7; CDR3: ASSYGGMYEQY
V: TRBV12-5; J: TRBJ2-1; CDR3: ASGLGLAALNEQF
V: TRBV10-3; J: TRBJ2-2; CDR3: AIRRGTTNTGELF
V: TRBV9; J: TRBJ2-7; CDR3: ASSWKDSSYEQY
V: TRBV2; J: TRBJ1-4; CDR3: ASSGEGQGLEKLF
V: TRBV5-1; J: TRBJ1-5; CDR3: ASSLRGDRNQPQH
V: TRBV27; J: TRBJ1-6; CDR3: ASTRLTPNYNSPLH
V: TRBV28; J: TRBJ1-4; CDR3: ASTRQGAPSEKLF
V: TRBV29-1; J: TRBJ2-5; CDR3: SGQGYQETQY
V: TRBV27; J: TRBJ2-1; CDR3: ASSTGREQF
V: TRBV9; J: TRBJ1-2; CDR3: ASSTGTGGISYGYT
V: TRBV29-1; J: TRBJ1-4; CDR3: SAFPGTAGEKLF
V: TRBV10-3; J: TRBJ1-4; CDR3: AIREGGDHEKLF
V: TRBV24-1; J: TRBJ2-1; CDR3: ATSDFYEQF
V: TRBV6-4; J: TRBJ1-2; CDR3: ASRPEGESDYGYT
V: TRBV27; J: TRBJ2-2; CDR3: ASRTAANTGELF
V: TRBV29-1; J: TRBJ1-1; CDR3: SANRDLNTEAF
V: TRBV6-5; J: TRBJ2-3; CDR3: ASSYSIQGKRTQY
V: TRBV27; J: TRBJ2-1; CDR3: ASSIRAEPWGEQF
V: TRBV9; J: TRBJ2-2; CDR3: ASSVDPLTSLVDTGELF
V: TRBV15; J: TRBJ2-3; CDR3: ATSMAGQGGADTQY
V: TRBV24-1; J: TRBJ2-1; CDR3: ATSTASGRGGNEQF
V: TRBV6-5; J: TRBJ2-1; CDR3: ASKEPTRGGDEQF
V: TRBV19; J: TRBJ2-1; CDR3: ASSIQLAGHNEQF
V: TRBV24-1; J: TRBJ1-6; CDR3: ATSDQTANSPLH
V: TRBV28; J: TRBJ1-6; CDR3: ASIDRANSPLH
V: TRBV13; J: TRBJ2-2; CDR3: ASSSTGHANTGELF
V: TRBV19; J: TRBJ1-5; CDR3: ASSVGLGTGNQPQH
V: TRBV13; J: TRBJ1-5; CDR3: ASSFGQHNQPQH
V: TRBV19; J: TRBJ1-5; CDR3: ASSIGHRDQPQH
V: TRBV19; J: TRBJ2-3; CDR3: ASRRTSGQLTSTDTQY